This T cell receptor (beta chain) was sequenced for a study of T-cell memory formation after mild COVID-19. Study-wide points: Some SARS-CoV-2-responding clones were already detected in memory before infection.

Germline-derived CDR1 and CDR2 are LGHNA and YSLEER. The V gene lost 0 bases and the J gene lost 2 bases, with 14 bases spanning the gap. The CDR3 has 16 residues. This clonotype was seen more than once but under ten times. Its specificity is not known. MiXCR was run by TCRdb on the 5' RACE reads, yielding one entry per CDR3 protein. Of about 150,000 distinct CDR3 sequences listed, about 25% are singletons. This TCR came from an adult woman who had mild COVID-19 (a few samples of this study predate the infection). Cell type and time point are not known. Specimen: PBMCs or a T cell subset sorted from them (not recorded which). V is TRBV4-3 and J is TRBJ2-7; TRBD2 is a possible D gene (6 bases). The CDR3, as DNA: TGCGCCAGCAGCCAAGATTTCTCTAGCGAGCCCTACGAGCAGTACTTC. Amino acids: CASSQDFSSEPYEQYF.